This TCR beta chain was sequenced in a study of CD8 T cells in Susac syndrome. V lost 9 bases and J 2 bases, leaving 13 bases between the germline ends. The CDR3 covers 13 residues. As concerns this clonotype: Its antigen is unknown.

TCR beta sequences were obtained from blood CD8+ and CD4+ T cells. The control participants were healthy donors, and these controls were matched with respect to both age and sex. RNA in amounts of roughly 0.5 to 1 ug was reverse transcribed with random hexamers. Across 54 Vbeta and 13 Jbeta, immunoSEQ multiplex PCR amplified TCR beta CDR3. MiXCR, applied by TCRdb to the immunoSEQ multiplex PCR reads, yields one record per CDR3 protein. The sample carries 150,000 to 200,000 distinct CDR3 sequences, under 95% recorded once. Findings of the study overall: Individuals included in the TCR sequencing and HLA analysis were acknowledged by the study to be relatively few in number.

Source material: CD4+ T cells from PBMCs. This chain links TRBV12-3 or TRBV12-4 with TRBJ1-2, with no clear D. The source of this sequence is a human donor in good health. The CDR3 is CASRVEGNYGYTF. CDR3 coding DNA: TGTGCCAGTAGGGTGGAAGGCAACTATGGCTACACCTTC.